The 32 T cell receptor beta chains in this list originate from one sample, sequenced in a study of identical twins. TCRdb redid the calling of the 5' RACE reads with MiXCR, one entry per CDR3 protein. The sample has 1.5 million to 2 million distinct CDR3 sequences, around 29% seen once; the top ten hold over 0.25%. Sequenced: cord blood. These TCRs come from a newborn girl in good health.

The chain uses TRBV6-1 and TRBJ2-3; TRBD2 matches at 13 bases. The trim removed 5 bases at V and 9 bases at J, leaving 26 bases unmatched. The CDR3 totals 21 residues. Germline V CDR1 and CDR2: MNHNS, SASEGT. The CDR3: CASSPWGQGSLPGLAGRTQYF. In DNA form, the CDR3 reads TGTGCCAGCAGTCCGTGGGGACAGGGAAGCCTTCCGGGACTAGCGGGAAGGACGCAGTATTTT.

In its sample, this clonotype was seen a few times. The chain has TRBV5-1 and TRBJ1-6; no clear D. Germline V gene data show CDR1 as SGHRS and CDR2 as YFSETQ. This CDR3 is 13 amino acids long. Trimming shortened V by 6 bases and J by 7 bases, and 11 bases separated the two germline ends. The DNA of the CDR3 is TGCGCCAGCACCGCCGGTTTGAATTCACCCCTCCACTTT. Its translation: CASTAGLNSPLHF.

This clonotype appeared a single time. The chain uses TRBV4-2 and TRBJ2-7; D gene ambiguous. V was pared by 4 bases and J by 7 bases, with 17 bases between. This CDR3 contains 14 residues. Germline V lookup: CDR1 LGHNA, CDR2 YNFKEQ. The CDR3, as DNA: TGTGCCAGCAGCCGCACAGCTAGTTACAATGAGCAGTACTTC. The encoded protein is CASSRTASYNEQYF.

The chain combines TRBV4-2 with TRBJ2-3, with D possibly being TRBD1 or TRBD2 (6 bases each). The germline V gene encodes CDR1 LGHNA and CDR2 YNFKEQ. The V end was cut by 1 base, the J end by 5 bases, with 13 bases between. The CDR3 spans 15 residues. For the CDR3, the DNA is TGTGCCAGCAGCCAAGTTGGGGGGCACATAGATACGCAGTATTTT. The encoded protein is CASSQVGGHIDTQYF.

This clonotype has more than one count but fewer than ten. This chain links TRBV5-1 with TRBJ1-2; D is perhaps TRBD1 (6 bases). Germline V CDR1 and CDR2: SGHRS, YFSETQ. This CDR3 comprises 16 residues. Trimming took off 0 bases at V and 0 bases at J, with 12 bases between the two ends. CDR3 in DNA: TGCGCCAGCAGCTTGGGGCAGGGGCACACTAACTATGGCTACACCTTC. The encoded protein is CASSLGQGHTNYGYTF.

The sample holds a few counts of this clonotype. This chain connects TRBV10-3 to TRBJ2-4, with 14 bases that match TRBD2. The V gene's germline CDR1 is ENHRY and CDR2 SYGVKD. V lost 4 bases to trimming and J lost 0 bases; unmatched junction nucleotides: 8. This CDR3 comprises 19 residues. The DNA for the CDR3 is TGTGCCATCAGTGCCGGGACTAGCGGGGGTTTACTAGCCAAAAACATTCAGTACTTC. Amino acid sequence: CAISAGTSGGLLAKNIQYF.

Only a few counts were recorded for this clonotype. The chain couples TRBV4-2 to TRBJ2-1, with D perhaps matching TRBD2 (6 bases). Germline V CDR1 and CDR2: LGHNA, YNFKEQ. The CDR3 is 16 amino acids. The ends were cut back, 3 bases at V and 0 bases at J, with 12 bases in the middle. The CDR3 nucleotides are TGTGCCAGCAGCCAGCATGCGGGGAGCTCCTACAATGAGCAGTTCTTC. The encoded protein is CASSQHAGSSYNEQFF.

The chain is built from TRBV6-5 and TRBJ1-2; D remains ambiguous. The germline V gene encodes CDR1 MNHEY and CDR2 SVGAGI. The V gene lost 0 bases and the J gene lost 0 bases, with 14 bases spanning the gap. The CDR3 sequence is 17 residues long. This CDR3 reads CASSYSILQVANYGYTF. The CDR3 DNA reads as TGTGCCAGCAGTTACTCGATTTTGCAGGTCGCTAACTATGGCTACACCTTC.

This clonotype was counted only a few times. The chain recombines TRBV20-1 with TRBJ2-7; 10 nucleotides line up with TRBD2. The V gene end was trimmed by 0 bases and the J gene end by 4 bases; junction bases not matched to a gene: 9. Germline-derived CDR1 and CDR2 are DFQATT and SNEGSKA (reference sequence). This CDR3 has 16 amino acids. The CDR3 sequence is CSARDHRTSGPYEQYF. CDR3 bases: TGCAGTGCTAGAGATCACAGGACTAGCGGACCATACGAGCAGTACTTC.

This chain uses TRBV21-1 with TRBJ2-3; the table's D call, TRBD2, has no DNA check behind it. TRBV21-1 is assigned pseudogene status. This CDR3 spans 21 amino acids. Here the CDR3 reads CASSFTVCRFWLAGKVDRQYF. Here the CDR3 DNA reads TGTGCCAGCAGCTTTACAGTCTGTAGATTTTGGCTAGCGGGAAAGGTGGATAGGCAGTATTTT.

This clonotype was counted a few times. The J gene is TRBJ1-1, the V gene TRBV10-3; 7 bases match TRBD1. J gave up 8 bases and V 6 bases, and 9 bases lay outside the gene matches. Germline V lookup: CDR1 ENHRY, CDR2 SYGVKD. The CDR3 covers 13 residues. DNA for the CDR3: TGTGCCATCAGAATGCCGACAGGGCCCGAAGCTTTCTTT. It is translated as CAIRMPTGPEAFF.

This clonotype was detected a few times. This chain uses TRBV5-1 with TRBJ1-1; 7 positions agree with TRBD1. The CDR3 length is 15 residues. V shed 4 bases and J 3 bases; nucleotides not matched to a gene: 9. Germline assignment: CDR1 SGHRS and CDR2 YFSETQ. The CDR3: CASSPPQTGDTEAFF. In DNA form, the CDR3 reads TGCGCCAGCAGCCCTCCTCAAACAGGGGACACTGAAGCTTTCTTT.

The V gene is TRBV3-1, the J gene TRBJ1-1; the match to TRBD1 covers 9 bases. This CDR3 spans 16 amino acids. Germline CDR1 is LGHDT and CDR2 is YNNKEL (reference sequence). Trimming cost V 0 bases and J 5 bases; bases outside gene matches: 7. The CDR3 DNA reads as TGTGCCAGCAGCCAAGATATCGACAGGGGGAGAACTGAAGCTTTCTTT. Translated: CASSQDIDRGRTEAFF.

This clonotype showed up just a few times. The V call is TRBV20-1, the J call TRBJ2-1; 11 bases match TRBD2. Looked up from germline, CDR1 is DFQATT and CDR2 is SNEGSKA (reference sequence). This CDR3 has 14 amino acids. Unmatched junction bases numbered 1, after V lost 3 bases and J lost 3 bases. In DNA form, the CDR3 reads TGCAGTGCTAGTAGCGGGAGGGACTACAATGAGCAGTTCTTC. This encodes CSASSGRDYNEQFF.

The chain uses TRBV6-5 and TRBJ1-1, with D possibly being TRBD1 (6 bases). Germline V gives CDR1 MNHEY, CDR2 SVGAGI. Trimming left V 2 bases short and J 10 bases short, with 17 bases between. This CDR3 is built from 14 residues. The chain's CDR3 is CASSYAIQGGGAFF. CDR3 nucleotide sequence: TGTGCCAGCAGTTACGCGATTCAAGGGGGGGGAGCTTTCTTT.

In its sample, this clonotype was seen a few times. This chain links TRBV18 with TRBJ2-3; 7 bases map to TRBD2. The germline CDR1 and CDR2 sequences are KGHSH and LQKENI. Germline trimming cut 0 bases from V and 2 bases from J; bases unmatched to any gene: 2. The CDR3 consists of 15 residues. The CDR3 DNA reads TGTGCCAGCTCACCACCTAGCGGGTCCACAGATACGCAGTATTTT. Its protein product is CASSPPSGSTDTQYF.

V is TRBV20-1 and J is TRBJ1-4; 8 nucleotides align to TRBD1. Germline V gene lookup returns CDR1 DFQATT and CDR2 SNEGSKA (reference sequence). CDR3 length: 12 amino acids. In DNA, the CDR3 is TGCAGGGCGACAGGGGCGAATGAAAAACTGTTTTTT. Protein product: CRATGANEKLFF.

The chain employs TRBV29-1 and TRBJ2-1, with 10 nucleotides matching TRBD2. This CDR3 region has 15 residues. CDR1 SQVTM and CDR2 ANQGSEA come from the germline V gene. V was pared by 1 base and J by 7 bases, with 7 bases of the junction left unmatched. CDR3 loop: CSVEAVSSGRNEQFF. In DNA, the CDR3 is TGCAGCGTTGAAGCAGTGAGTAGCGGGAGGAATGAGCAGTTCTTC.

J is TRBJ1-2 and V is TRBV3-1; no definite D call. CDR3 length: 13 amino acids. Germline V gene sequence: CDR1 LGHDT, CDR2 YNNKEL (reference sequence). The V end was cut by 1 base, the J end by 7 bases, with 10 bases between. The CDR3: CASSQVGGRGYTF. Written as DNA, the CDR3 is TGTGCCAGCAGCCAAGTCGGTGGCCGTGGCTACACCTTC.

In its sample, this clonotype was seen a few times. The chain is built from TRBV5-4 and TRBJ1-2, with no clear D. The CDR3 has 15 amino acids. Germline assignment: CDR1 SGHNT and CDR2 YYREEE (reference sequence). Trimming took off 4 bases at V and 0 bases at J, with 13 bases between the two ends. The CDR3 protein is CASSPGLPANYGYTF. The CDR3 DNA is TGTGCCAGCAGCCCAGGACTGCCAGCTAACTATGGCTACACCTTC.

This clonotype has more than one count but fewer than ten. The chain has TRBV20-1 and TRBJ2-7; 11 bases line up with TRBD1. Per the germline V gene, CDR1 is DFQATT and CDR2 is SNEGSKA (reference sequence). CDR3 length: 15 amino acids. J lost 6 bases, V lost 1 base, and 8 bases had no gene match. DNA for the CDR3: TGCAGTGCTAGAGCTAGTGTGGGACAGGGGGTCGAGCAGTACTTC. Translating gives CSARASVGQGVEQYF.

This clonotype was counted a few times. The V gene is TRBV27, the J gene TRBJ1-5; TRBD1 matches at 8 bases. This CDR3 region has 15 residues. The V segment lost 1 base and the J segment 6 bases; nucleotides outside the gene matches: 5. CDR1 is MNHEY, CDR2 SMNVEV, per germline (reference sequence). Here the CDR3 reads CASSLWAGGSQPQHF. The CDR3 region has the DNA TGTGCCAGCAGTTTATGGGCAGGGGGCAGTCAGCCCCAGCATTTT.

The chain couples TRBV19 to TRBJ2-1; TRBD2 matches at 14 bases. Germline V gene sequence: CDR1 LNHDA, CDR2 SQIVND (reference sequence). V was clipped by 7 bases and J by 8 bases; unmatched bases: 10. The CDR3 covers 16 residues. The CDR3 DNA reads TGTGCCAGTACCCCCTGGACTAGCGGGGGGAGGGATGAGCAGTTCTTC. It specifies CASTPWTSGGRDEQFF.

V is TRBV5-1 and J is TRBJ2-7, with D possibly being TRBD2 (5 bases). The germline CDR1 and CDR2 sequences are SGHRS and YFSETQ. CDR3 size: 15 residues. Trimming removed 0 bases from V and 1 base from J, with 11 bases in between. CDR3 protein: CASSLALGLSYEQYF. The CDR3 nucleotides are TGCGCCAGCAGCTTGGCTCTCGGACTTTCCTACGAGCAGTACTTC.

A remark on this clonotype: This may come from a read error, since a much larger clone is one base off. The rearrangement uses TRBV28 and TRBJ2-5, with TRBD2 identical over 11 bases. This CDR3 has 18 amino acids. CDR1 and CDR2 from the germline V gene are MDHEN and SYDVKM. The ends lost 1 base at V and 11 bases at J; junction bases unmatched: 18. CDR3 nucleotides: TGTGCCAGCAGTTTATCGAGGATAGGGACTAGCGGTAACAATGAGCAGTACTTC. As protein: CASSLSRIGTSGNNEQYF.

This chain uses TRBV6-5 with TRBJ2-1; 14 bases line up with TRBD2. CDR1 and CDR2 (germline): MNHEY, SVGAGI. Trimming at V came to 2 bases and at J to 12 bases, leaving 3 bases not matched to a gene. The CDR3 extends over 14 amino acids. The CDR3 coding sequence is TGTGCCAGCAGTTACGGCGGGACTAGCGGGAGGCAGTTCTTC. This sequence encodes CASSYGGTSGRQFF.

This clonotype has a count of ten or more. This sequence joins TRBV11-2 and TRBJ2-5; D unclear. Looked up from germline, CDR1 is SGHAT and CDR2 is FQNNGV. CDR3 length equals 15 residues. V was shortened by 3 bases and J by 3 bases, with 14 bases between the two germline ends. The CDR3 sequence: CASSFSFSEKETQYF. The CDR3 DNA reads as TGTGCCAGCAGCTTTTCATTTTCAGAGAAAGAGACCCAGTACTTC.

J is TRBJ1-1 and V is TRBV20-1; D is unclear. V lost 3 bases and J lost 1, with 6 bases in between. Per germline, CDR1 DFQATT and CDR2 SNEGSKA (reference sequence). The CDR3 loop spans 12 amino acids. The CDR3 region has the DNA TGCAGTGCTAGTTTGAGGAACACTGAAGCTTTCTTT. Translating it yields CSASLRNTEAFF.

The chain combines TRBV19 with TRBJ2-3; D not certain. The CDR3 contains 13 residues. Looked up from germline, CDR1 is LNHDA and CDR2 is SQIVND (reference sequence). Trimming removed 6 bases from V and 2 bases from J, with 9 bases in between. The CDR3 coding sequence is TGTGCCAGTAGGCAGAGCCCCACAGATACGCAGTATTTT. Protein: CASRQSPTDTQYF.

The chain carries TRBV10-3 and TRBJ2-7; weak D call: TRBD2 (6 bases). V was pared by 7 bases and J by 2 bases, with 12 bases between. The CDR3 runs to 13 residues. Germline CDR1 is ENHRY and CDR2 is SYGVKD. CDR3 bases: TGTGCCATCAAGGAGGGCCGGGCCTACGAGCAGTACTTC. Translation gives CAIKEGRAYEQYF.

In this sample, this clonotype turned up once. CDR3 nucleotide sequence: TGTGCTAGTGGCCTCGACGGTAGAACACCTGAAGCTTTCTTT. Protein: CASGLDGRTPEAFF. The rearrangement joins TRBV12-5 to TRBJ1-1; D unclear. Looked up from germline, CDR1 is LGHNT and CDR2 is FRNRAP. V lost 6 bases to trimming and J lost 6 bases, with 17 bases between them. The CDR3 length is 14 residues.

Regarding this clonotype: The junction does not match germline at one end; this may be a read error. This sequence joins TRBV12-3 or TRBV12-4 and TRBJ1-2; the D gene is possibly TRBD1 (5 bases). The CDR3 length is 13 residues. Here the CDR3 reads CANSLAGLDGYTF. The CDR3 DNA follows: TGTGCCAACAGTTTAGCAGGGCTCGATGGCTACACCTTC.